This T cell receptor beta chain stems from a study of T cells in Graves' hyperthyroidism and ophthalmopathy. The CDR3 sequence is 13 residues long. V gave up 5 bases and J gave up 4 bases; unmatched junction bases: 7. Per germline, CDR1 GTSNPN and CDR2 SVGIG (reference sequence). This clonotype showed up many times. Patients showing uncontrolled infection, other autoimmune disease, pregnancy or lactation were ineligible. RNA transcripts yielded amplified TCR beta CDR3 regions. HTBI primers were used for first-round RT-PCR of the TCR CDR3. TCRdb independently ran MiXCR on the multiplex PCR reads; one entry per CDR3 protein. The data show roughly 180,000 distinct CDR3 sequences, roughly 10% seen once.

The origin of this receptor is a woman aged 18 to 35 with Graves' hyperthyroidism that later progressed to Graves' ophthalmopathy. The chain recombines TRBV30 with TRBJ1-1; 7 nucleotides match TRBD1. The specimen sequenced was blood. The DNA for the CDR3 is TGTGCCTGGGCTCTCACAGGGGTCACTGAAGCTTTCTTT. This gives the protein CAWALTGVTEAFF. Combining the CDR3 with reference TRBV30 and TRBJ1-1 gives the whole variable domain SQTIHQWPATLVQPVGSPLSLECTVEGTSNPNLYWYRQAAGRGLQLLFYSVGIGQISSEVPQNLSASRPQDRQFILSSKKLLLSDSGFYLCAWALTGVTEAFFGQGTRLTVV.